The rows below give T cell receptor beta chains drawn from one sample of a study of blood T cell repertoires in COVID-19. Clones were read by immunoSEQ multiplex PCR, and TCRdb kept only the in-frame ones, dropping some. The data show roughly 460,000 clones, with 70% to 90% seen just once and 0.8% to 1% held by the top ten. The sample was peripheral blood. Receptor source: a man aged 18 to 29 with COVID-19, enrolled during active disease. CDR3s include the opening cysteine and the closing phenylalanine or tryptophan.

TRBJ1-4 | TRBV2 | CASSQGGSGEKLFF
TRBJ1-5 | TRBV12-3/TRBV12-4 | CASSLAGGQPQHF
TRBJ2-7 | TRBV6-2/TRBV6-3 | CASSTRTGYEQYF
TRBJ1-5 | TRBV24-1 | CATSELEEPQHF
TRBJ1-1 | TRBV12-3/TRBV12-4 | CASSFLRTEAFF
TRBJ2-1 | TRBV24-1 | CATSDPGTGGYEQFF
TRBJ2-2 | TRBV3-1/TRBV3-2 | CASSQGLDPGLAGSRNTGELFF
TRBJ2-7 | TRBV4-1 | CASSQAASGYEQYF
TRBJ1-1 | TRBV10-1 | CASSESTGGNTEAFF
TRBJ2-2 | TRBV7-2 | CASSQGAGNTGELFF
TRBJ2-7 | TRBV2 | CASSERGDRTYEQYF
TRBJ2-1 | TRBV15 | CATSREGIGAISSIF
TRBJ2-3 | TRBV19 | CASKRGGNTDTQYF
TRBJ1-1 | TRBV2 | CASSDVQAIEAFF
TRBJ2-4 | TRBV10-1 | CASSGTGPPGIQYF
TRBJ2-3 | TRBV7-9 | CASSTTRGLSGDTQYF
TRBJ2-5 | TRBV6-5 | CASSYRGRVETQYF
TRBJ2-1 | TRBV27 | CASSLDPKNQGSWYNEQFF
TRBJ1-1 | TRBV6-5 | CASSMIQGGIGEAFF
TRBJ2-2 | TRBV27 | CASSLGLAGGYTGELFF
TRBJ1-1 | TRBV7-8 | CASSAAVRGTEAFF
TRBJ2-1 | TRBV4-1 | CASSQEGGNEQFF
TRBJ2-1 | TRBV2 | CASSGSGRASGEQFF